This T cell receptor (beta chain) was recovered during a study of T cell changes during pregnancy in multiple sclerosis (dated by TCRdb to between 2019 and 2020). Regarding the study in general: The study examined how the T cell repertoire changed over the course of pregnancy in women with multiple sclerosis.

The method was the immunoSEQ multiplex PCR assay. As stored in TCRdb, this immuneACCESS dataset retains in-frame rearrangements with V and J assigned. A fraction of the clones does not appear; measured against another copy, unresolved V genes explain less than half of the discrepancy, and the remainder lacks a known reason. The sample table shows tens of thousands of clones, and about nine tenths are seen once. The ten largest clones represent just under 2% of the sample. Of note for this clone: Its binding antigen is unknown. Base qualities are not provided; no much larger clone lies one nucleotide away.

The CDR3 runs 15 residues from the cysteine to the phenylalanine. Only the CDR3 region is kept as DNA, spanning 45 bases read in frame from base 1. For this chain, trimming is 0 bases at the V end and 8 bases at the J end, and the number of junction bases without a gene match is 5. Sequences SGHRS (CDR1) and YFSETQ (CDR2) are obtained from the germline V gene. This receptor chain uses TRBV5-1 and TRBJ1-2; TRBD1 aligns with 12 central bases. The receptor was derived from a female donor with multiple sclerosis, enrolled in a pregnancy study. Here the sequenced sample was peripheral blood, taken in the second trimester of pregnancy. The DNA is TGCGCCAGCAGCTTGGAGGGACAGGGGGCAAGGGGCTACACCTTC. The resulting protein is CASSLEGQGARGYTF. Extended through the reference TRBV5-1 and TRBJ1-2 proteins, this CDR3 yields the full variable domain: KAGVTQTPRYLIKTRGQQVTLSCSPISGHRSVSWYQQTPGQGLQFLFEYFSETQRNKGNFPGRFSGRQFSNSRSEMNVSTLELGDSALYLCASSLEGQGARGYTFGSGTRLTVV.